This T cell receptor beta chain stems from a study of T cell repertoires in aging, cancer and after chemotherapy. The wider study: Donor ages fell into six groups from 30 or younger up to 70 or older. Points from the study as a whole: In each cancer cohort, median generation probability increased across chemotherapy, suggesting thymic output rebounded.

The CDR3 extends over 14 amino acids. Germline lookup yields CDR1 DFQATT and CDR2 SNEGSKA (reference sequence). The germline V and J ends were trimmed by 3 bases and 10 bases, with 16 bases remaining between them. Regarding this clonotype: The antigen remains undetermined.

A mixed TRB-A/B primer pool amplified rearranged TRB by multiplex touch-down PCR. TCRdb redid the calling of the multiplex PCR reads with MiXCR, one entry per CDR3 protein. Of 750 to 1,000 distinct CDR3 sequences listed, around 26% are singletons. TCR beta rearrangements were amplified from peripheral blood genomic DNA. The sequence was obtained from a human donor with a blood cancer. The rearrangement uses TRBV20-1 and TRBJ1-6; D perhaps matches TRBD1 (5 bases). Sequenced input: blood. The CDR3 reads CSARPGSGGSPLHF. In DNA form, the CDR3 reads TGCAGTGCTAGGCCCGGGTCCGGGGGATCACCCCTCCACTTT.